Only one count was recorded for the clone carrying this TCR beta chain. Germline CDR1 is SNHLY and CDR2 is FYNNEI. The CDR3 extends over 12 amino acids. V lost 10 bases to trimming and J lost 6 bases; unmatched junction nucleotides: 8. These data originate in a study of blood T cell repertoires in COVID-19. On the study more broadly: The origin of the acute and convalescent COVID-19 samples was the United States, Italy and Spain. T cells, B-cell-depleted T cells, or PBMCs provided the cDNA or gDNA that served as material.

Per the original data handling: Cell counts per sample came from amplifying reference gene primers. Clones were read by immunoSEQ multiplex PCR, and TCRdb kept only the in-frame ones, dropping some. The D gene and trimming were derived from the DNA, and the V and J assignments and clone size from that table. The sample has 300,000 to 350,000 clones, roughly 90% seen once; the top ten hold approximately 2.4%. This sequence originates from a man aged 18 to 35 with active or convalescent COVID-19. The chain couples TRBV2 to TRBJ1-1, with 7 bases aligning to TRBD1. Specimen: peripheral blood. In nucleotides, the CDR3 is TGTGCCACCTACCCAGGGGGTCCTGAAGCTTTCTTT. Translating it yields CATYPGGPEAFF.